This TCR beta chain derives from a study of metastatic and nonmetastatic thyroid tumors. Overall study: Patients with malignant and benign thyroid disease provided blood and tumor or nodule tissue, whose repertoires were compared. Overall study findings and caveats: The reported finding was significantly higher TCR beta diversity in malignant thyroid tumors relative to benign nodules, in blood and tumor.

Not a single patient had been given any form of treatment at any point before undergoing thyroid surgery. As regards this clone: Antigen: not known.

Per the authors' pipeline: Using the CDR3 differences seen across clinicopathological groups, the authors built a distant-metastasis classifier for papillary thyroid cancer, which was meant to discriminate distant-metastatic patients. TCRdb re-called the PCR reads via MiXCR. The V and J calls shown here were made by TCRdb, not taken from the authors' results. The table lists 5,500 to 6,000 clones, 25% of them singletons. The CDR3 consists of 13 residues. The germline V gene has CDR1 SNHLY and CDR2 FYNNEI. Trimming removed 2 bases at V and 2 bases at J, with 7 bases between. What was sequenced was adjacent normal tissue. The chain employs TRBV2 and TRBJ2-7; no reliable D call. The TCR comes from a male donor with papillary thyroid cancer or a benign thyroid nodule (not recorded which). Some clones in this sample may be carry-over from other donors' samples. The CDR3 nucleotides are TGTGCCAGCAGTGAACTAATGCCCTACGAGCAGTACTTC. Residues: CASSELMPYEQYF. The whole variable domain, filled in from reference TRBV2 and TRBJ2-7, reads EPEVTQTPSHQVTQMGQEVILRCVPISNHLYFYWYRQILGQKVEFLVSFYNNEISEKSEIFDDQFSVERPDGSNFTLKIRSTKLEDSAMYFCASSELMPYEQYFGPGTRLTVT.